This T cell receptor (beta chain) was sequenced during a study of beta chain features in type 1 diabetes. Study results and limitations: A pattern of fewer insertions and more deletions at VDJ junctions was seen in type 1 diabetes patients. TCRB CDR3s from Type 1 diabetes patients were moderately but significantly shorter in all four CD4+ subsets. It was possible that PCR favored shorter templates, equally so in patients and controls.

The CDR3 is 13 amino acids. With 3 bases removed from V and 7 bases from J, the gap between germline ends came to 12 bases. Germline V lookup: CDR1 SGHTA, CDR2 FQGTGA. This clone has more than one count but fewer than ten. What it binds is unknown. Expressed TCRB transcripts were sequenced because the isolated RNA had all been reverse transcribed beforehand. The repertoire was sequenced with immunoSEQ multiplex PCR; TCRdb's copy has only in-frame clones and lacks some. The table has under 500,000 clones, roughly 31% seen once; the top ten hold roughly 0.066%. The TCR sequence derives from a man younger than 35 in good health. The sample comprised naive CD4+ T cells from blood. The J gene is TRBJ1-1, the V gene TRBV7-3; no definite D call. The CDR3 nucleotides read TGTGCCAGCAGCTTCTTTGACCGCGGTGAAGCTTTCTTT. Translation: CASSFFDRGEAFF.